The 9 T cell receptor beta chains in this list originate from one sample, sequenced in a study of response to subunit inactivated influenza vaccine. TCRdb re-analysed the RT-PCR reads in MiXCR, keeping a single row per CDR3 protein. The data contain about 520,000 distinct CDR3 sequences, roughly 23% of them seen just once; the ten biggest clones take up 1.5% to 2%. Here the sequenced sample was CD4+ T cells sorted from PBMCs, taken roughly 5 days after vaccination. These receptors all come from a man between 50 and 59 years old who received an inactivated influenza vaccine.

The chain carries TRBV20-1 and TRBJ2-5; 11 bases line up with TRBD2. Germline V gene data show CDR1 as DFQATT and CDR2 as SNEGSKA (reference sequence). This CDR3 contains 17 residues. The ends lost 2 bases at V and 4 bases at J; junction bases unmatched: 12. The CDR3 reads CSARPRGIAGGRETQYF. CDR3 bases: TGCAGTGCTAGACCCAGGGGGATAGCGGGAGGGCGAGAGACCCAGTACTTC.

This clonotype has just a few counts. This rearrangement joins TRBV20-1 to TRBJ2-7; a possible D gene is TRBD2 (6 bases). The V gene's germline CDR1 is DFQATT and CDR2 SNEGSKA (reference sequence). The CDR3 covers 15 residues. V was cut by 2 bases and J by 2 bases, with 16 bases left in between. The chain's CDR3 is CSARSRTNLPYEQYF. CDR3 DNA: TGCAGTGCTAGATCCAGGACTAACCTCCCCTACGAGCAGTACTTC.

The rearrangement joins TRBV4-3 to TRBJ1-2; 8 nucleotides agree with TRBD1. Germline CDR1 LGHNA, CDR2 YSLEER. The junction had 5 bases not matched to a gene; V was cut back by 4 bases and J by 4 bases. The CDR3 spans 14 residues. CDR3 in DNA: TGCGCCAGCAGCCCGAAGGGGACAGGCTATGGCTACACCTTC. This codes for CASSPKGTGYGYTF.

The chain uses TRBV2 and TRBJ2-7; TRBD1 matches at 7 bases. There are 14 residues in the CDR3. In germline, CDR1 is SNHLY, CDR2 FYNNEI. V lost 1 base, J lost 3 bases, and 3 bases stayed unmatched. CDR3 loop: CASSEVQGVYEQYF. The CDR3 DNA follows: TGTGCCAGCAGTGAAGTTCAGGGGGTCTACGAGCAGTACTTC.

The chain recombines TRBV12-3 or TRBV12-4 with TRBJ2-5; D is perhaps TRBD1 or TRBD2 (5 bases each). The V gene lost 2 bases and the J gene lost 2 bases, with 12 bases spanning the gap. This CDR3 spans 15 amino acids. Here the CDR3 reads CASSLFGAIQETQYF. For the CDR3, the DNA is TGTGCCAGCAGTTTATTCGGGGCTATTCAAGAGACCCAGTACTTC.

The V gene is TRBV12-3 or TRBV12-4, the J gene TRBJ1-4; D possibly corresponds to TRBD1 (5 bases). CDR3 size: 16 residues. V was trimmed by 6 bases and J by 0 bases, leaving 14 bases between them. As DNA, the CDR3 is TGTGCCAGCAGCCGAGGGGACCGCCCAACTAATGAAAAACTGTTTTTT. Its protein is CASSRGDRPTNEKLFF.

The J gene is TRBJ2-7, the V gene TRBV9; 8 bases line up with TRBD1. Germline V gene sequence: CDR1 SGDLS, CDR2 YYNGEE. The CDR3 runs 15 residues. Trimming removed 4 bases from V and 2 bases from J; junction bases left unmatched: 8. The DNA of the CDR3 is TGTGCCAGCAGCACCCGGGACAGGAAAACCTACGAGCAGTACTTC. Residues: CASSTRDRKTYEQYF.

The table lists this clonotype with a few counts. This chain connects TRBV7-2 to TRBJ2-1; D might be TRBD2 (6 bases). Trimming removed 5 bases at V and 8 bases at J, with 22 bases between. The CDR3 is made up of 16 amino acids. Germline V gene sequence: CDR1 SGHTA, CDR2 FQGNSA. The CDR3 DNA sequence: TGTGCCAGCAGCCCTGGGGACTTTTGGCTCGTTCATGAGCAGTTCTTC. Translated: CASSPGDFWLVHEQFF. The complete variable domain, with remaining parts taken from reference TRBV7-2 and TRBJ2-1, reads GAGVSQSPSNKVTEKGKDVELRCDPISGHTALYWYRQSLGQGLEFLIYFQGNSAPDKSGLPSDRFSAERTGGSVSTLTIQRTQQEDSAVYLCASSPGDFWLVHEQFFGPGTRLTVL.

A few counts support this clonotype. The chain carries TRBV27 and TRBJ2-3; TRBD1 matches at 7 bases. The CDR3 is made up of 15 amino acids. V lost 5 bases and J lost 0; bases outside the gene matches: 5. CDR1 and CDR2 (germline): MNHEY, SMNVEV (reference sequence). CDR3 DNA: TGTGCCAGCAGTGTGACAGGGAGAAGCACAGATACGCAGTATTTT. Translation gives CASSVTGRSTDTQYF.